A selection of T cell receptor beta chains follows, all from one sample in a study of blood T cells in healthy people across ages. In TCRdb, the 5' RACE reads were re-called with MiXCR into one record per CDR3 protein. Of 910,000 or so distinct CDR3 sequences in the sample, roughly half were seen once. The material sequenced was blood. Receptors originate from a woman aged 55-70 years in good health. The CDR3 runs from the conserved cysteine through the conserved F or W. D genes are given only for firm matches. Expanded clones get a size class; other rows say once, few or many, or leave the size out.

J	size	V	D	CDR3	DNA
TRBJ2-5	NA	TRBV27	TRBD2	CASRRSGTLGGETQYF	TGTGCCAGCCGACGTAGCGGGACGCTCGGAGGGGAGACCCAGTACTTC
TRBJ2-5	NA	TRBV6-2/TRBV6-3	NA	CASSRLGGETQYF	TGTGCCAGCAGTCGACTTGGCGGAGAGACCCAGTACTTC
TRBJ1-2	few	TRBV29-1	NA	CSSRTGPGLYGYTF	TGCAGCTCCAGGACCGGGCCCGGACTTTATGGCTACACCTTC
TRBJ2-3	NA	TRBV20-1	NA	CSARDPGMDTQYF	TGCAGTGCTAGAGACCCTGGCATGGATACGCAGTATTTT
TRBJ1-2	few	TRBV29-1	NA	CSVVKDSNYGYTF	TGCAGCGTTGTGAAGGACAGTAACTATGGCTACACCTTC
TRBJ2-7	few	TRBV7-9	NA	CASSSPGTTGEQYF	TGTGCCAGCAGCTCACCGGGAACAACAGGCGAGCAGTACTTC
TRBJ1-5	NA	TRBV20-1	TRBD1	CSARGLRGDQPQHF	TGCAGTGCTAGGGGCCTCAGGGGGGATCAGCCCCAGCATTTT
TRBJ2-3	few	TRBV6-6	NA	CASKKVAGTDTQYF	TGTGCCAGCAAGAAGGTAGCTGGCACAGATACGCAGTATTTT
TRBJ2-5	NA	TRBV10-2	TRBD2	CASRGPTSGGPGETQYF	TGCGCCAGCAGGGGACCGACTAGCGGGGGACCGGGGGAGACCCAGTACTTC
TRBJ2-7	NA	TRBV28	TRBD2	CASSLYTLAGEHEQYF	TGTGCCAGCAGTTTATACACACTAGCGGGAGAGCACGAGCAGTACTTC
TRBJ2-7	few	TRBV3-1	TRBD2	CASSTSSGNVEQYF	TGTGCCAGCAGTACATCTAGCGGGAATGTCGAGCAGTACTTC
TRBJ1-5	few	TRBV29-1	NA	CSVGESPTRWAQHF	TGCAGCGTTGGCGAGTCTCCCACCCGTTGGGCCCAGCATTTT
TRBJ2-3	NA	TRBV24-1	TRBD2	CATSEPGLARRDTQYF	TGTGCCACCAGTGAACCTGGACTAGCAAGAAGGGATACGCAGTATTTT
TRBJ2-5	NA	TRBV20-1	NA	CSAREVGRKKETQYF	TGCAGTGCTAGAGAAGTCGGGAGAAAAAAAGAGACCCAGTACTTC
TRBJ2-7	few	TRBV20-1	TRBD1	CSARDTGQGAHEQYF	TGCAGTGCCAGAGATACGGGACAGGGGGCCCACGAGCAGTACTTC
TRBJ2-7	few	TRBV29-1	TRBD2	CSVEFLAGASYEQYF	TGCAGCGTTGAATTCCTAGCGGGAGCTTCCTACGAGCAGTACTTC
TRBJ2-7	NA	TRBV10-3	NA	CAISTAGHYEQYF	TGTGCCATCAGTACAGCCGGTCACTACGAGCAGTACTTC
TRBJ2-7	NA	TRBV6-2/TRBV6-3	NA	CASSYEARESQYF	TGTGCCAGCAGTTACGAGGCAAGAGAGTCCCAGTACTTC
TRBJ2-3	NA	TRBV14	NA	CASSQSPGGDTQYF	TGTGCCAGCAGCCAGTCTCCCGGTGGAGATACGCAGTATTTT
TRBJ2-7	NA	TRBV15	TRBD2	CATSLAGDLEQYF	TGTGCCACCAGCTTAGCGGGAGACCTCGAGCAGTACTTC